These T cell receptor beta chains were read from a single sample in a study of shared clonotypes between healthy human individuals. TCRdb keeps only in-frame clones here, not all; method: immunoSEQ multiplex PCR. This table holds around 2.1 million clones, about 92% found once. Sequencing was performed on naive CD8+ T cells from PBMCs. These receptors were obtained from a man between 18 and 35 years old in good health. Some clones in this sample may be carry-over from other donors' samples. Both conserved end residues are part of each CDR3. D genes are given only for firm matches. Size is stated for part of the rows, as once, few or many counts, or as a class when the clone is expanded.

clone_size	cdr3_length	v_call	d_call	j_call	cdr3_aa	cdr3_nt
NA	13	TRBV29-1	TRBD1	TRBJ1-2	CSVRQDRDLGYTF	TGCAGCGTACGCCAGGACAGGGATTTGGGCTACACCTTC
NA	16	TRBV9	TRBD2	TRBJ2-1	CASSLRTSGEENEQFF	TGTGCCAGCAGCCTCCGGACTAGCGGAGAGGAGAATGAGCAGTTCTTC
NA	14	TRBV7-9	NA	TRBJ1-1	CASIGVAMNTEAFF	TGTGCCAGCATAGGGGTGGCCATGAACACTGAAGCTTTCTTT
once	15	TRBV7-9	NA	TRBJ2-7	CASSLARSGAYEQYF	TGTGCCAGCAGCTTAGCGAGAAGCGGAGCCTACGAGCAGTACTTC
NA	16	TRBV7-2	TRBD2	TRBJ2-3	CASSLKLALSTDTQYF	TGTGCCAGCAGCTTAAAACTAGCGCTTAGCACAGATACGCAGTATTTT
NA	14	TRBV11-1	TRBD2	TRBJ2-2	CASRKRELNGELFF	TGTGCCAGCAGGAAGCGGGAGTTGAACGGGGAGCTGTTTTTT
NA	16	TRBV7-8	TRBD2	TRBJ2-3	CASSPFGAGAGDTQYF	TGTGCCAGCAGCCCCTTCGGTGCGGGAGCAGGGGATACGCAGTATTTT
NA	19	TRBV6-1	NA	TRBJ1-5	CASSDPERYLHYSNQPQHF	TGTGCCAGCAGTGACCCAGAAAGATATTTACATTATAGCAATCAGCCCCAGCATTTT
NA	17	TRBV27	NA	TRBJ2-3	CASSLGGPMRGTDTQYF	TGTGCCAGCAGTTTGGGGGGGCCCATGAGGGGCACAGATACGCAGTATTTT
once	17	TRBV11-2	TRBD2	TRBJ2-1	CASSDVGGTSPDNEQFF	TGTGCCAGCAGCGACGTCGGAGGGACTAGCCCCGACAATGAGCAGTTCTTC
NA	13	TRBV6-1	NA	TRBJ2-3	CASSEVSTDTQYF	TGTGCCAGCAGTGAAGTTTCCACAGATACGCAGTATTTT
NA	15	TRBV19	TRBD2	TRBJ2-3	CASTEVAGGTDTQYF	TGTGCCAGTACTGAGGTAGCGGGAGGCACAGATACGCAGTATTTT
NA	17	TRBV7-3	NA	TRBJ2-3	CASSLTFGPSSTDTQYF	TGTGCCAGCAGCTTAACTTTTGGCCCTAGTAGCACAGATACGCAGTATTTT
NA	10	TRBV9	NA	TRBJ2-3	CASSGNTQYF	TGTGCCAGCAGCGGTAATACGCAGTATTTT
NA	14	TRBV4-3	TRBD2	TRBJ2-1	CASSQEGGYNEQFF	TGCGCCAGCAGCCAAGAGGGAGGGTACAATGAGCAGTTCTTC
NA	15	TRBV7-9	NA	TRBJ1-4	CASSLVTGSNEKLFF	TGTGCCAGCAGCTTAGTGACTGGCTCTAATGAAAAACTGTTTTTT
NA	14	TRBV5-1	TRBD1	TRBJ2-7	CASRYRDRPYEQYF	TGCGCCAGCAGGTACAGGGACAGGCCCTACGAGCAGTACTTC
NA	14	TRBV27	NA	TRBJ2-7	CASSFGGSSYEQYF	TGTGCCAGTTCCTTTGGCGGCAGCTCCTACGAGCAGTACTTC
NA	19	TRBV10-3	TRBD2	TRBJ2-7	CAISESGTSGRAESYEQYF	TGTGCCATCAGTGAGTCGGGGACTAGCGGGAGGGCGGAGTCCTACGAGCAGTACTTC
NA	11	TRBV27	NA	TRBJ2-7	CASMDSYEQYF	TGTGCCAGCATGGACAGCTACGAGCAGTACTTC
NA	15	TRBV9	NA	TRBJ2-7	CASSVSPGPPVEQYF	TGTGCCAGCAGCGTCAGCCCGGGTCCTCCTGTCGAGCAGTACTTC
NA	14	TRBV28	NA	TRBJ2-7	CASSLRQLSYEQYF	TGTGCCAGCAGTTTGCGTCAGCTTTCCTACGAGCAGTACTTC
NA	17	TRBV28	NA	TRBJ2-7	CASSLLLAEGALREQYF	TGTGCCAGCAGTTTACTCTTGGCGGAAGGGGCCCTACGGGAGCAGTACTTC
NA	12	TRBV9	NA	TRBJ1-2	CASSEGGAGYTF	TGTGCCAGCAGCGAGGGGGGGGCTGGCTACACCTTC
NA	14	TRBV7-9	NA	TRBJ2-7	CASSGRGSHHEQYF	TGTGCCAGCAGCGGACGAGGCAGCCACCACGAGCAGTACTTC
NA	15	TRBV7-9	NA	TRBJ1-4	CASSNIRDTDEKLFF	TGTGCCAGCAGCAACATCCGGGACACCGATGAAAAACTGTTTTTT
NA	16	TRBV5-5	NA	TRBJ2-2	CASSLFPGLRTGELFF	TGTGCCAGCAGCCTCTTCCCAGGGCTTCGGACCGGGGAGCTGTTTTTT
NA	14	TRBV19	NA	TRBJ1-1	CASSWGGQNTEAFF	TGTGCCAGTAGTTGGGGAGGGCAGAACACTGAAGCTTTCTTT
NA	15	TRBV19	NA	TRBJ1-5	CASSMAGYSNQPQHF	TGTGCCAGTAGTATGGCCGGTTATAGCAATCAGCCCCAGCATTTT
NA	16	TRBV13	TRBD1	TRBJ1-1	CASSASPGQGITEAFF	TGTGCCAGCAGCGCCTCACCGGGACAGGGAATCACTGAAGCTTTCTTT
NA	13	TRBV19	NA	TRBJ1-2	CASSFTGSPGYTF	TGTGCCAGTAGTTTTACAGGGTCCCCTGGCTACACCTTC
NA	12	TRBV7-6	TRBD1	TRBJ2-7	CASSPDRGEQYF	TGTGCCAGCAGCCCAGACAGGGGCGAGCAGTACTTC
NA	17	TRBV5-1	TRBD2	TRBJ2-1	CASSSWTSGIAYNEQFF	TGCGCCAGCAGCTCTTGGACTAGCGGGATAGCGTACAATGAGCAGTTCTTC
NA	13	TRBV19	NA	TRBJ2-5	CASSIGGSETQYF	TGTGCCAGTAGTATTGGGGGTTCGGAGACCCAGTACTTC
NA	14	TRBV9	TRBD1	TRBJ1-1	CASSVVPIGQGAFF	TGTGCCAGCAGCGTAGTTCCCATCGGACAGGGAGCTTTCTTT
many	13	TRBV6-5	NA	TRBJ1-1	CASSYSENTEAFF	TGTGCCAGCAGTTACTCGGAGAACACTGAAGCTTTCTTT
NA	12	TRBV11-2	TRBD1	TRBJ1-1	CASSPGGTEAFF	TGTGCCAGCAGCCCAGGGGGGACTGAAGCTTTCTTT
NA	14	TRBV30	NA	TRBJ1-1	CAAEAARGDTEAFF	TGTGCCGCCGAGGCGGCCCGAGGGGACACTGAAGCTTTCTTT
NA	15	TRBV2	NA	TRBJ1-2	CASSQSSTGFYGYTF	TGTGCCAGCAGCCAGTCCTCGACAGGCTTCTATGGCTACACCTTC
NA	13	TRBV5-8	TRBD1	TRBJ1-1	CASSWGTGAEAFF	TGTGCCAGCAGCTGGGGGACAGGGGCCGAAGCTTTCTTT
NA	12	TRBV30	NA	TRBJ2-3	CAWSVPPDTQYF	TGTGCCTGGAGTGTCCCCCCAGATACGCAGTATTTT
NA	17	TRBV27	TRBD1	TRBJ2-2	CASSPGKGTEKTGELFF	TGTGCCAGCAGTCCTGGGAAAGGGACAGAAAAAACCGGGGAGCTGTTTTTT
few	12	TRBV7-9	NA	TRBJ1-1	CASSSRPTEAFF	TGTGCCAGCAGCTCACGGCCCACTGAAGCTTTCTTT
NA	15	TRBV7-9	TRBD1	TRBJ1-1	CASSLERTGWTEAFF	TGTGCCAGCAGCTTAGAGCGGACAGGGTGGACTGAAGCTTTCTTT
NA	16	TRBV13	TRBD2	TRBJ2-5	CASSSGLAGESETQYF	TGTGCCAGCAGCTCCGGACTAGCGGGAGAGTCGGAGACCCAGTACTTC
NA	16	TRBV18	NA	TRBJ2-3	CASSPVDLAPTDTQYF	TGTGCCAGCTCACCAGTTGACCTAGCCCCCACAGATACGCAGTATTTT
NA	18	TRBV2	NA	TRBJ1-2	CASSEAPTGTVLNYGYTF	TGTGCCAGCAGTGAAGCTCCAACCGGGACCGTACTAAACTATGGCTACACCTTC
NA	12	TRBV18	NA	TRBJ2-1	CASSPTLNEQFF	TGTGCCAGCTCACCGACCTTGAATGAGCAGTTCTTC
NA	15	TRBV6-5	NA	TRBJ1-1	CASTLWAAGKTEAFF	TGTGCCAGCACCCTATGGGCGGCGGGGAAGACTGAAGCTTTCTTT
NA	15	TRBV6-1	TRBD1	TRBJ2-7	CASSEPGTATYEQYF	TGTGCCAGCAGTGAACCCGGGACAGCTACCTACGAGCAGTACTTC
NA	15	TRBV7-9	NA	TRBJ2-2	CASIGANLNTGELFF	TGTGCCAGCATCGGGGCTAACCTTAACACCGGGGAGCTGTTTTTT
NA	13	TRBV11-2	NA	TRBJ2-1	CASSPTSNNEQFF	TGTGCCAGCAGCCCAACTAGTAACAATGAGCAGTTCTTC
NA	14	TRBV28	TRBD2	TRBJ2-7	CASSSSGRPYEQYF	TGTGCCAGCAGTTCAAGCGGGAGGCCCTACGAGCAGTACTTC
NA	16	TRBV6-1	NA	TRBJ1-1	CASSEAGAGARTEAFF	TGTGCCAGCAGTGAAGCCGGGGCAGGCGCGAGGACTGAAGCTTTCTTT
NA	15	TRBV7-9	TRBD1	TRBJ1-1	CASSFSQGANTEAFF	TGTGCCAGCAGCTTTAGTCAGGGGGCAAACACTGAAGCTTTCTTT
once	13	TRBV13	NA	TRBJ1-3	CASSLGRGNTIYF	TGTGCCAGCAGCTTAGGGCGGGGAAACACCATATATTTT
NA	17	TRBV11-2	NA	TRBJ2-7	CASSFKRGTGESYEQYF	TGTGCCAGCAGCTTCAAGCGCGGGACGGGAGAATCCTACGAGCAGTACTTC
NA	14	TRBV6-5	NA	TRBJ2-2	CASRGKINTEELFF	TGTGCCAGCAGGGGGAAGATAAACACCGAGGAGCTGTTTTTT